This T cell receptor beta chain is from a study of T cells after posttransplantation cyclophosphamide. General study results and limits: Recipient CMV seropositivity and CMV reactivation strongly tracked TRB clonality. Donor CD8+ memory clones often dominated recipient blood repertoires at later times.

From germline, CDR1 is SEHNR and CDR2 FQNEAQ (reference sequence). The CDR3 spans 15 residues. The ends were cut back, 5 bases at V and 0 bases at J, with 8 bases in the middle. This clone showed up many times. Its antigen is as yet unknown. TCRdb's table, derived via immunoSEQ multiplex PCR, lists solely in-frame clones and lacks some. The repertoire shows about 24,000 clones, none seen only once; the top ten take approximately 4.8%. This related bone marrow graft donor gave peripheral blood on the day of marrow donation. This chain connects TRBV7-9 to TRBJ2-6; no reliable D call. The receptor's source is a woman between 50 and 59 years old in good health, CMV-negative, and a related stem cell transplant donor. The sample consisted of PBMCs. CDR3 in amino acids: CASSPFYSGANVLTF. Here the CDR3 DNA reads TGTGCCAGCAGCCCTTTTTACTCTGGGGCCAACGTCCTGACTTTC.